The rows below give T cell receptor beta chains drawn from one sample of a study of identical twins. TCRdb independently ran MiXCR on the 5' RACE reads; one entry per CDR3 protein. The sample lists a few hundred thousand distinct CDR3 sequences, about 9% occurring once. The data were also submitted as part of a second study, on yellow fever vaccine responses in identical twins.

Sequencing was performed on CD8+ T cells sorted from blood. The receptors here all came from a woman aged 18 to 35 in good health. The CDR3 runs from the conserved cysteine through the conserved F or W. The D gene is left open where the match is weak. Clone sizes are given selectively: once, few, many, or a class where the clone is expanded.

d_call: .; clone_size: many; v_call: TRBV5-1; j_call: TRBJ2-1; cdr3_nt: TGCGCCATCACAACGTGGACCGATGAGCAGTTCTTC; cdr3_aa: CAITTWTDEQFF
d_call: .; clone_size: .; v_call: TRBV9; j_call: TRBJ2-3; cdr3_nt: TGTGCCAGCAGCGTAGAACCGGGCAGGGTATCAGATACGCAGTATTTT; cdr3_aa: CASSVEPGRVSDTQYF
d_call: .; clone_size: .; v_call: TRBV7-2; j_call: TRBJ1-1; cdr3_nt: TGTGCCAGCAGCATAGGGTTCCGGGCGGGGATGAACACTGAAGCTTTCTTT; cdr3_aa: CASSIGFRAGMNTEAFF
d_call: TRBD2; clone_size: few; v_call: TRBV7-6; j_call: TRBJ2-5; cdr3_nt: TGTGCCAGCAGCCAGGACGGGATAGCGGGTGGATCACAAGAGACCCAGTACTTC; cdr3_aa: CASSQDGIAGGSQETQYF
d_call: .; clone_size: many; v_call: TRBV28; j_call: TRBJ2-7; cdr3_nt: TGTGCCAGCAGCCGGACTGACGACTACGAGCAGTACTTC; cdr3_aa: CASSRTDDYEQYF
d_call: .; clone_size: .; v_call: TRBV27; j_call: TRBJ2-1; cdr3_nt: TGTGCCAGCAGAACAAGGGGACAGCAGTTCTTC; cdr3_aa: CASRTRGQQFF
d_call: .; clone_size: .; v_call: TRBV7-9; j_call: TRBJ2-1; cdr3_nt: TGTGCCAGCAGCCAACGAGGAGTCGTCAATGAGCAGTTCTTC; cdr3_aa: CASSQRGVVNEQFF
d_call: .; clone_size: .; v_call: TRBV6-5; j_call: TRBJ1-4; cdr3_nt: TGTGCCAGCAGTTACTCGATAGGGGAAAAACTGTTTTTT; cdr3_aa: CASSYSIGEKLFF
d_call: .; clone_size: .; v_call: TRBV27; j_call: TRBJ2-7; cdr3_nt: TGTGCCAGCAGTTTATCGTTCACGGTTTCCCTCTCCTACGAGCAGTACTTC; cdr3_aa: CASSLSFTVSLSYEQYF
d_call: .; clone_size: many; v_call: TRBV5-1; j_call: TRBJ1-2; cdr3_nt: TGCGCCAGCAGCTTGTGGCCAGGGCTCTATGGCTACACCTTC; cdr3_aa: CASSLWPGLYGYTF
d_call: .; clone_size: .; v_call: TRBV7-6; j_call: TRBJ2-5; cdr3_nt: TGTGCCAGCAGCTTACGCCCCTTGGCCTCCCAAGAGACCCAGTACTTC; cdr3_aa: CASSLRPLASQETQYF
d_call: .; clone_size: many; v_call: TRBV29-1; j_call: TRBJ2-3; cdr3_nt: TGCAGCGTTGAAGCAGGGTTGGGTAGTGTGAATACGCAGTATTTT; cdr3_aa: CSVEAGLGSVNTQYF
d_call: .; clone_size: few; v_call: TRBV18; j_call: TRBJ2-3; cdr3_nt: TGTGCCAGCTCACCAGAGTCTCAGGGAAAAAGGGTCGATACGCAGTATTTT; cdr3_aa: CASSPESQGKRVDTQYF
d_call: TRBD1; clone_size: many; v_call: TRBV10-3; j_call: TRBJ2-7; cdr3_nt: TGTGCCATCAGTGAGCCCACCCGGGACAGCTACGAGCAGTACTTC; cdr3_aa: CAISEPTRDSYEQYF
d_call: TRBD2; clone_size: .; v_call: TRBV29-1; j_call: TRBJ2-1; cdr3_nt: TGCAGCGTTGAACGTTTGTCGGCTAGCGGGACTTACTACAATGAGCAGTTCTTC; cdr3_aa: CSVERLSASGTYYNEQFF
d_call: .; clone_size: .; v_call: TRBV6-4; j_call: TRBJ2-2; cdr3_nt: TGTGCCAGCAGTGGATCCAGCGCTTACCCCGGGGAGCTGTTTTTT; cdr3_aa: CASSGSSAYPGELFF
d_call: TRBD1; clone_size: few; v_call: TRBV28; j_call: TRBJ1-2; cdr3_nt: TGTGCCAGCAGCTTCGCCCTTCTCAGGGGGTTTAACTATGGCTACACCTTC; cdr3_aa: CASSFALLRGFNYGYTF
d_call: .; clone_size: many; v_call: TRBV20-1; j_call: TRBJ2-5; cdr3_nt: TGCAGTGCTAGAGAGGTCCCACTTATACAAGAGACCCAGTACTTC; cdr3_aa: CSAREVPLIQETQYF
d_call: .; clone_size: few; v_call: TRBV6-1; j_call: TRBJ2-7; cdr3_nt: TGTGCCAGCAGTGGACGCTGGGACAGTAGCGGGGAGCAGTACTTC; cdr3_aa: CASSGRWDSSGEQYF
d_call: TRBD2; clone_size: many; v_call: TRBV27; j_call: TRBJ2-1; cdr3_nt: TGTGCCAGCAGTTTATCGGTGGGAGGGCACGGTGAGCAGTTCTTC; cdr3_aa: CASSLSVGGHGEQFF
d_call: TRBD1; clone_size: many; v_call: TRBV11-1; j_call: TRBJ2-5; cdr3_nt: TGTGCCAGCAGCCCCCGACAGGGGACGATCGAAGGATTGGCGGAGACCCAGTACTTC; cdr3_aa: CASSPRQGTIEGLAETQYF
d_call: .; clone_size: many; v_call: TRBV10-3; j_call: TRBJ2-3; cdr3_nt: TGTGCCATCAGCCACTATGACAGCGTCACAGATACGCAGTATTTT; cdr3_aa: CAISHYDSVTDTQYF
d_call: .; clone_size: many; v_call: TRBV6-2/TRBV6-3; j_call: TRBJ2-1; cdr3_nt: TGTGCCAGCAAAAAGTACAATGAGCAGTTCTTC; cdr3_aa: CASKKYNEQFF
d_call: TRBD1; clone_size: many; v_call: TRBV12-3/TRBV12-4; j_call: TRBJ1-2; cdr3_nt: TGTGCCAGCAGTTTCTGGACAGGGGGGCAGGAGGATGGCTACACCTTC; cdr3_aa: CASSFWTGGQEDGYTF
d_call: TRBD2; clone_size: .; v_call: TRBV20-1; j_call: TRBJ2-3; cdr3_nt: TGCAGTGCTAGTCCTCGACTAGCGGCAAACACAGATACGCAGTATTTT; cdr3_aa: CSASPRLAANTDTQYF
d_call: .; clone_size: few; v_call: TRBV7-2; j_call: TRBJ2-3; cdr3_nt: TGTGCCAGCAGCTTAGGGACAGTTAGGGGCACAGATACGCAGTATTTT; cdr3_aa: CASSLGTVRGTDTQYF
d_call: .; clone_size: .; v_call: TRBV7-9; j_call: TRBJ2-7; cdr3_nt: TGTGCCAGCAGCTTAGAAACAGAAAGTCCCTACGAGCAGTACTTC; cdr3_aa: CASSLETESPYEQYF
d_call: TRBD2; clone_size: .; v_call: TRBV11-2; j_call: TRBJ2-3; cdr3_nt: TGTGCCAGCAGCTTAGTCCCGGGACTAGACTCCACAGATACGCAGTATTTT; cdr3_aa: CASSLVPGLDSTDTQYF
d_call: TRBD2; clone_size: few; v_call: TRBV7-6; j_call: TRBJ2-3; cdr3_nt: TGTGCCAGCAGCCAAGCGGGAGGGGCAGATACGCAGTATTTT; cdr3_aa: CASSQAGGADTQYF
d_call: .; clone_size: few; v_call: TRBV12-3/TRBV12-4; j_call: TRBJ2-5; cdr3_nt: TGTGCCAGCAGTTCCCCAAGGAGCGGGCAAGAGACCCAGTACTTC; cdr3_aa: CASSSPRSGQETQYF
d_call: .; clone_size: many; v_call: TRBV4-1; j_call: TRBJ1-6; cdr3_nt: TGCGCCAGCAGCCAAGGCATATCCTCCTATAATTCACCCCTCCACTTT; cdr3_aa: CASSQGISSYNSPLHF
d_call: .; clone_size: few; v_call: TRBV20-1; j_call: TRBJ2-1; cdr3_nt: TGCAGTGCTAGAGACGACGGTCAGAGCTCCTACAATGAGCAGTTCTTC; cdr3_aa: CSARDDGQSSYNEQFF
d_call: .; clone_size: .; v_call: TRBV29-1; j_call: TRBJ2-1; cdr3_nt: TGCAGCGTTGTCCGGGGTGGGTACAATGAGCAGTTCTTC; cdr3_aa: CSVVRGGYNEQFF
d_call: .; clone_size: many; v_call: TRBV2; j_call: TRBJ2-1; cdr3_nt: TGTGCCAGCACACGGTGGGGGGATGAGCAGTTCTTC; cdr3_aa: CASTRWGDEQFF
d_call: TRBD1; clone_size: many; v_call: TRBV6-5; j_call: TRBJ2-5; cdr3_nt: TGTGCCAGCAGTTACTCGAGGGCCGACAGGGTTCAAGAGACCCAGTACTTC; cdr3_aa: CASSYSRADRVQETQYF
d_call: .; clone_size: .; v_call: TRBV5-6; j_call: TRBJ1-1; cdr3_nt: TGTGCCAGCAGCTTGACACAGGGAGGAGCTTTCTTT; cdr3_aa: CASSLTQGGAFF
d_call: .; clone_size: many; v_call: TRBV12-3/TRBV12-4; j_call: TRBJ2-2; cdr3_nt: TGTGCCAGCAGTTTCGGACCCGTAGAGAACACCGGGGAGCTGTTTTTT; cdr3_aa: CASSFGPVENTGELFF
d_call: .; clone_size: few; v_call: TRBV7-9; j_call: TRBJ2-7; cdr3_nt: TGTGCCAGCAGCTTCATAGGGGATCACTACGAGCAGTACTTC; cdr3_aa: CASSFIGDHYEQYF